What follows describes a single T cell receptor (beta chain). This sample was taken from a study of T cell changes during pregnancy in multiple sclerosis. Sequencing was performed with immunoSEQ multiplex PCR; in TCRdb, only in-frame clones are kept and a portion is missing. The table shows around 34,000 clones, with over 75% occurring only once. The CDR3 runs to 17 residues. Germline lookup yields CDR1 SGDLS and CDR2 YYNGEE. J was trimmed by 0 bases and V by 4 bases; bases with no gene match: 9. This chain joins TRBV9 and TRBJ2-1, with 8 bases fitting TRBD2. The source was CD8+ T cells from peripheral blood mononuclear cells, collected in the first trimester of pregnancy. This receptor was identified in a female donor with multiple sclerosis, enrolled in a pregnancy study. For the CDR3, the DNA is TGTGCCAGCAGCTTACGGGGGGGCGTTAGCTCCTACAATGAGCAGTTCTTC. Protein: CASSLRGGVSSYNEQFF. Drawing the rest from reference TRBV9 and TRBJ2-1, the complete variable domain is DSGVTQTPKHLITATGQRVTLRCSPRSGDLSVYWYQQSLDQGLQFLIQYYNGEERAKGNILERFSAQQFPDLHSELNLSSLELGDSALYFCASSLRGGVSSYNEQFFGPGTRLTVL.